The clone carrying this T cell receptor (beta chain) was counted a single time. What it binds is unknown. The CDR3 has 16 residues. Germline values: CDR1 GTSNPN, CDR2 SVGIG (reference sequence). The V gene lost 3 bases and the J gene lost 5 bases, with 22 bases spanning the gap. The authors reverse transcribed roughly 0.5 to 1 ug RNA with random hexamers. TCR beta CDR3 was amplified by immunoSEQ covering 54 Vbeta and 13 Jbeta. TCRdb redid the calling of the immunoSEQ multiplex PCR reads with MiXCR, one entry per CDR3 protein. The sample records 50,000 to 55,000 distinct CDR3 sequences, around 93% being singletons. This sample stems from a study of CD8 T cells in Susac syndrome. General observations from the study: CD8+ clonal expansion in Susac peaked in TEMRA cells and active patients.

The specimen sequenced was CD8+ T cells from PBMCs. The source of this sequence is a human donor with Susac syndrome. The chain is built from TRBV30 and TRBJ2-5; TRBD1 might be the D (5 bases). CDR3 sequence (DNA): TGTGCCTGGAGCTCCCTCTTCCAGGGCTTGGGGGAGACCCAGTACTTC. It codes for CAWSSLFQGLGETQYF.